Here is one T cell receptor beta chain with its context. Its target is not known. The CDR3 contains 14 residues. The V and J ends lost 3 bases and 5 bases, in that order; junction bases with no gene match: 5. CDR1 and CDR2 from the germline V gene are MNHEY and SMNVEV (reference sequence). The data originate from a study of siplizumab effects on memory and regulatory T cells. Study results and caveats: Alloreactive sequences traceable to unstimulated CD4+ memory cells declined significantly under siplizumab. Both greater diversity than memory cells and a major contribution to the alloresponse seemed to characterize naive T cells.

Profiled with immunoSEQ multiplex PCR; TCRdb holds only in-frame clones, not every one. The data hold about 100,000 clones, with more than 90% observed a single time. The sequence derives from a human donor in good health. Some clones in this sample may be carry-over from other donors' samples. Source material: CD4+ T cells sorted from blood. The J gene is TRBJ2-3, the V gene TRBV27; the match to TRBD2 covers 7 bases. CDR3 DNA sequence: TGTGCCAGCAGTTTGAAGCGGGGTGGAGATACGCAGTATTTT. Translated: CASSLKRGGDTQYF.